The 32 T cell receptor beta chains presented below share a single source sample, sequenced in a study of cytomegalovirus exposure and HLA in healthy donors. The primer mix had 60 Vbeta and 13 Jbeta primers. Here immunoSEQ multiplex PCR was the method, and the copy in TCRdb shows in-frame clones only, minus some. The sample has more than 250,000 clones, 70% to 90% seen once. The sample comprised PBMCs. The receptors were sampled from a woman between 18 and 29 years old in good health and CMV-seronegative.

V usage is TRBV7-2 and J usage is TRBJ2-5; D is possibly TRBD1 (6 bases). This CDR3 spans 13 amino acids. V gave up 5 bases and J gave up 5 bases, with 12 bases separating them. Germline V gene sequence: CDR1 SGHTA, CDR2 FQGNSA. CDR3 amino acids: CASSGGPPETQYF. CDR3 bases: TGTGCCAGCAGCGGGGGCCCTCCCGAGACCCAGTACTTC.

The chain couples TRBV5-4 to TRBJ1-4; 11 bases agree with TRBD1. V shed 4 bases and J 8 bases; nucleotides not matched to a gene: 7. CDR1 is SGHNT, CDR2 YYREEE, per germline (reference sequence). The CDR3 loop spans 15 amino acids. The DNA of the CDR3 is TGTGCCAGCAGCGTAAGGACAGGGGGCGAAGAAAAACTGTTTTTT. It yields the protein CASSVRTGGEEKLFF.

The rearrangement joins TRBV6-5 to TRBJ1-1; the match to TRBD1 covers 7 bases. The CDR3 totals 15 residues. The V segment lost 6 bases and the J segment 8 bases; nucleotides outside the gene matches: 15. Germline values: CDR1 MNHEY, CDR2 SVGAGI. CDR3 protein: CASSYRTVGQEEAFF. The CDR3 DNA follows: TGTGCCAGCAGCTACCGAACAGTCGGACAGGAAGAAGCTTTCTTT.

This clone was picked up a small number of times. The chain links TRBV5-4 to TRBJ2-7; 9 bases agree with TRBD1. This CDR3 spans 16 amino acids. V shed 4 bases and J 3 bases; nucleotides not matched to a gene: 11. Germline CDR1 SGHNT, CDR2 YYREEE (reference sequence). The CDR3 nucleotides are TGTGCCAGCAGCACCGAATCGGGACAGGGAGTCTACGAGCAGTACTTC. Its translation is CASSTESGQGVYEQYF.

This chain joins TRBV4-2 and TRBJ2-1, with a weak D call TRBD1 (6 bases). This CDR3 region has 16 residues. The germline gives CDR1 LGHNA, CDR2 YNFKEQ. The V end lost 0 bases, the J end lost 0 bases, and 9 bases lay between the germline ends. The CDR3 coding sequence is TGTGCCAGCAGCCAAGACGGGACACCCTCCTACAATGAGCAGTTCTTC. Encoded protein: CASSQDGTPSYNEQFF.

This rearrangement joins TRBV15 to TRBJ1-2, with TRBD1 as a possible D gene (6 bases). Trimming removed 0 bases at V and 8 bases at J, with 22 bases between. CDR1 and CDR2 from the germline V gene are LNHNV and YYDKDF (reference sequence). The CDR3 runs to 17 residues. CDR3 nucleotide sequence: TGTGCCACCAGCAGAGATATATCCCTCACCACAGGGAGAGGCTACACCTTC. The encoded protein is CATSRDISLTTGRGYTF.

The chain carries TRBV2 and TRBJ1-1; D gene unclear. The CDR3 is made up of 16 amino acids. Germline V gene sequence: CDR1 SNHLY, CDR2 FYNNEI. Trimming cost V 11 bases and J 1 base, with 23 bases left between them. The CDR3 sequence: CAHGGKAPTGNTEAFF. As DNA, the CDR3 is TGTGCCCATGGCGGAAAGGCCCCCACTGGGAACACTGAAGCTTTCTTT.

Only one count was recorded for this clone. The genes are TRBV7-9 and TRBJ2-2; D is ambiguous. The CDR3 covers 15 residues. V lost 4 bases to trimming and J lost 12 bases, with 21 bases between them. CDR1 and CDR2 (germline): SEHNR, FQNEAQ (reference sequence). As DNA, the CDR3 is TGTGCCAGCAGCTCTCCCTACGAGGAGACCGAGAAGCTGTTTTTT. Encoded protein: CASSSPYEETEKLFF.

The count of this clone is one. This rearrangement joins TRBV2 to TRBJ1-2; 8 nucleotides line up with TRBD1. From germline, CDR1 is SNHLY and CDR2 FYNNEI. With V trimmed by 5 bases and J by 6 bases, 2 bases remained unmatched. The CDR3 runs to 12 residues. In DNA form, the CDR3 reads TGTGCCAGCAGTTTGACAGGGGATGGCTACACCTTC. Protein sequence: CASSLTGDGYTF.

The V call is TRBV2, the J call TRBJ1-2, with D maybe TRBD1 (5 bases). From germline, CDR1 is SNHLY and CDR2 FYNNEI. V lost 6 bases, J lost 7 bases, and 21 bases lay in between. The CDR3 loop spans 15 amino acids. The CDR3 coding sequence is TGTGCCAGCAGCACCAGGGCTGAATCTTTAAGTGGCTACACCTTC. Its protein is CASSTRAESLSGYTF. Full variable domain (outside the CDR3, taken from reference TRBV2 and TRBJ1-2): EPEVTQTPSHQVTQMGQEVILRCVPISNHLYFYWYRQILGQKVEFLVSFYNNEISEKSEIFDDQFSVERPDGSNFTLKIRSTKLEDSAMYFCASSTRAESLSGYTFGSGTRLTVV.

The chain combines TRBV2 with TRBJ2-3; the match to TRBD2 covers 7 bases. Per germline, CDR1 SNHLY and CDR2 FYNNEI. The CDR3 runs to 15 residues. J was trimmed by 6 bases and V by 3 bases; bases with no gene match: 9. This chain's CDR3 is CASSDGGTIVDTQYF. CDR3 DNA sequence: TGTGCCAGCAGTGACGGGGGGACGATCGTCGATACGCAGTATTTT.

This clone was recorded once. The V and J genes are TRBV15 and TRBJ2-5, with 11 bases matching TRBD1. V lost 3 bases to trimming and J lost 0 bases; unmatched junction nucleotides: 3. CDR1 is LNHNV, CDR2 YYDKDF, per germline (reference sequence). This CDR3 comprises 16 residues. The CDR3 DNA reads TGTGCCACCAGCAGCCGGGACAGGGGGTACCAAGAGACCCAGTACTTC. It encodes CATSSRDRGYQETQYF.

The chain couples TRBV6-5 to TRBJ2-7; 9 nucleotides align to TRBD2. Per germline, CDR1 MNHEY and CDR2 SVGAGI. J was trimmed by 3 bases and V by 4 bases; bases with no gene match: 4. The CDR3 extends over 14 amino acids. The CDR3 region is CASSSGLAYYEQYF. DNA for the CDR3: TGTGCCAGCAGTTCGGGACTAGCCTACTACGAGCAGTACTTC.

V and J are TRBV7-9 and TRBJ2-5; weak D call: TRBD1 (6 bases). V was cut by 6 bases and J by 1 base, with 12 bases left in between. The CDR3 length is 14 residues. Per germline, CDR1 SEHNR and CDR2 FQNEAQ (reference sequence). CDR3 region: CASSAGQTQETQYF. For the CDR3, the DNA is TGTGCCAGCAGTGCCGGACAGACCCAAGAGACCCAGTACTTC.

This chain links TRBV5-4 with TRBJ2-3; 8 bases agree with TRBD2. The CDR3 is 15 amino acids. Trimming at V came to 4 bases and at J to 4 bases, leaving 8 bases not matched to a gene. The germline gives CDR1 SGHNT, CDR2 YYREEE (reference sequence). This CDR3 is CASSEGLVGPDTQYF. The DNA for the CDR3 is TGTGCCAGCAGCGAGGGACTAGTGGGTCCAGATACGCAGTATTTT. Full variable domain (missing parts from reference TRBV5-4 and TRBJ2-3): ETGVTQSPTHLIKTRGQQVTLRCSSQSGHNTVSWYQQALGQGPQFIFQYYREEENGRGNFPPRFSGLQFPNYSSELNVNALELDDSALYLCASSEGLVGPDTQYFGPGTRLTVL.

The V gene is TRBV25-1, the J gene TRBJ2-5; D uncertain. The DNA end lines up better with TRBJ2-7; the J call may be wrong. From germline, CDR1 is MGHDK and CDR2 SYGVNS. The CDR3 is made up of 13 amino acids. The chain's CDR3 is CASSVENLYEQYF. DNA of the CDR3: TGTGCCAGCAGTGTAGAGAATCTTTACGAGCAGTACTTC.

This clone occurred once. The DNA of the CDR3 is TGCGCCAGCAGCCAAGATCTAGACTACGAGCAGTACTTC. Translating it yields CASSQDLDYEQYF. The chain links TRBV4-1 to TRBJ2-7; no definite D call. Trimming left V 0 bases short and J 3 bases short, with 6 bases between. The CDR3 totals 13 residues. Germline V gene sequence: CDR1 MGHRA, CDR2 YSYEKL.

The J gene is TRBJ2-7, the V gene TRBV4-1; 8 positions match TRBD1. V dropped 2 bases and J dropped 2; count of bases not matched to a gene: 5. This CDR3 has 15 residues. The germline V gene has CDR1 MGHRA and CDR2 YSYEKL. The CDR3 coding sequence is TGCGCCAGCAGCCAACGGACAGGGATCCCCTACGAGCAGTACTTC. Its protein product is CASSQRTGIPYEQYF.

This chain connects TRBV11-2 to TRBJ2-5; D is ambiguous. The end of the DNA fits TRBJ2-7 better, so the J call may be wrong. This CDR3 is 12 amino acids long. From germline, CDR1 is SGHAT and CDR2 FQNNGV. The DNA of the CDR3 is TGTGCCAGCAGCCCGCCCGACTACGAGCAGTACTTC. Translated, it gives CASSPPDYEQYF.

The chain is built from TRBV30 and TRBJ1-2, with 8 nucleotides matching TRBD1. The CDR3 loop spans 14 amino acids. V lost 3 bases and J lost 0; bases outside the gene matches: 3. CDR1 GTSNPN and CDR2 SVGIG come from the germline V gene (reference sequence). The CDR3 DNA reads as TGTGCCTGGAGGCCACAGGGGGCTAACTATGGCTACACCTTC. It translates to CAWRPQGANYGYTF.

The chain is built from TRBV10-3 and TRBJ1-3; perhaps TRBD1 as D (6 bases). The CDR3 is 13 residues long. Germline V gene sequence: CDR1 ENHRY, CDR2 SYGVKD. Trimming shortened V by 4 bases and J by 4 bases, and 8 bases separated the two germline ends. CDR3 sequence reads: CAISGTDGNTIYF. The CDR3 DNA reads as TGTGCCATCAGTGGGACAGACGGAAACACCATATATTTT.

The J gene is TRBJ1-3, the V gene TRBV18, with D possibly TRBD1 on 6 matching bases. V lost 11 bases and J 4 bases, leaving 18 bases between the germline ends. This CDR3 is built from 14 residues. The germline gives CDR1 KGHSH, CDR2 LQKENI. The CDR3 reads CAGGQGLDGNTIYF. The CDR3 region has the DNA TGTGCCGGGGGCCAGGGTTTGGACGGAAACACCATATATTTT.

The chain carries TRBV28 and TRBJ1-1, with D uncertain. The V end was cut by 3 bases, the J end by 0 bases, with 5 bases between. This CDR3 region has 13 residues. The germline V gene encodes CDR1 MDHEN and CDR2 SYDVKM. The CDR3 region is CASSLVVNTEAFF. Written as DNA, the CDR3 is TGTGCCAGCAGTTTGGTAGTGAACACTGAAGCTTTCTTT.

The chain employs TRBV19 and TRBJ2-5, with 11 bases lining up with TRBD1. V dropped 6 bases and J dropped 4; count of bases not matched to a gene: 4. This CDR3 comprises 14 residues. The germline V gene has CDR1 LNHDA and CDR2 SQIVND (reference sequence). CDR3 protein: CASRGDRGGETQYF. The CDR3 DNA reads TGTGCCAGTAGAGGGGACAGGGGGGGAGAGACCCAGTACTTC.

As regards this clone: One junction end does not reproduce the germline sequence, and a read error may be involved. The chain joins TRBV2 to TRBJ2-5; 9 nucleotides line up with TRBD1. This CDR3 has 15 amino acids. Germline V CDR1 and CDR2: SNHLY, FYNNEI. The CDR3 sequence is CASRILQGAREAQYF. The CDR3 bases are TGTGCCAGCAGAATACTACAGGGGGCCCGAGAGGCCCAGTACTTC.

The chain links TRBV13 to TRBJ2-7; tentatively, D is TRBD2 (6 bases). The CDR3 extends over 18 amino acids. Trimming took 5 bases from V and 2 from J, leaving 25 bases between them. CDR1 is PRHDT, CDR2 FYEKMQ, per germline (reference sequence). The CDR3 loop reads CASSPSRDLPVETYEQYF. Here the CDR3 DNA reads TGTGCCAGCAGCCCATCTCGGGACTTGCCAGTGGAAACCTACGAGCAGTACTTC.

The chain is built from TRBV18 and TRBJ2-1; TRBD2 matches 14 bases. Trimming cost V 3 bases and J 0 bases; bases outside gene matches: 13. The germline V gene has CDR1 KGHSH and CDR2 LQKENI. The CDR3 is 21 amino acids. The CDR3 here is CASSPPPGLAGALSSYNEQFF. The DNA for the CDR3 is TGTGCCAGCTCACCCCCTCCGGGACTAGCGGGGGCGCTGAGCTCCTACAATGAGCAGTTCTTC.

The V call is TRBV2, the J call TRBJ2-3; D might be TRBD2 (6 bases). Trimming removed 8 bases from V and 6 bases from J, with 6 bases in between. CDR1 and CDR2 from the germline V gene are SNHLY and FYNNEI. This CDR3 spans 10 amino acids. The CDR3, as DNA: TGTGCCAGCGGGGGGGATACGCAGTATTTT. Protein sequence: CASGGDTQYF.

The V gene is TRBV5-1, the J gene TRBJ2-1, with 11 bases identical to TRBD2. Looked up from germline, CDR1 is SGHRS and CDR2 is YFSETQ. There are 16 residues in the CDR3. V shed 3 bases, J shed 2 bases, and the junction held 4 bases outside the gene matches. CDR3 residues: CASSYTGLAAYNEQFF. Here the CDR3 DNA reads TGCGCCAGCAGCTATACGGGACTAGCGGCCTACAATGAGCAGTTCTTC.

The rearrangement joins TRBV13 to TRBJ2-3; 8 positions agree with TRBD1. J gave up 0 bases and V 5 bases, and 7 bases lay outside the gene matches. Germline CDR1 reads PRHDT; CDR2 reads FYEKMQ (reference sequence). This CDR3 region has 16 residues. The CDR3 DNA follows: TGTGCCAGCAGCCGGCGGTGGACAGGGAGCACAGATACGCAGTATTTT. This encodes CASSRRWTGSTDTQYF.

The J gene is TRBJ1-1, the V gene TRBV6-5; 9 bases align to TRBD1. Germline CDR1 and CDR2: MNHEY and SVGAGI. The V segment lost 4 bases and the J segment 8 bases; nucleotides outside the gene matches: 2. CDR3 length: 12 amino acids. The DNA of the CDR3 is TGTGCCAGCAGTTTAGGGACAGGGGAAGCTTTCTTT. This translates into CASSLGTGEAFF.

This CDR3 reads CASSDPGTGSYEQYF. Here the CDR3 DNA reads TGTGCCAGCAGTGACCCCGGGACAGGGTCCTACGAGCAGTACTTC. The chain has TRBV2 and TRBJ2-7; 9 bases fit TRBD1. Trimming cost V 3 bases and J 1 base; bases outside gene matches: 4. The CDR3 contains 15 residues. The germline CDR1 and CDR2 sequences are SNHLY and FYNNEI.